Listed below are T cell receptor beta chains from one sample, sequenced in a study of early stage breast cancer tumors. TCRdb keeps only in-frame clones here, not all; method: immunoSEQ multiplex PCR. The table has around 31,000 clones, roughly 80% seen once. The source material was breast tumor tissue. The receptors were sampled from a person aged 30 to 39 with breast cancer. Each CDR3 is given with its conserved first and last residue. The order of the fields is D gene, J gene, clone size, V gene, CDR3 DNA, CDR3 protein. The D gene is left open where the match is weak. Only part of the rows carry a size: once, few, many, or a class if the clone is expanded.

d_call: TRBD2
j_call: TRBJ2-7
clone_size: -
v_call: TRBV7-2
cdr3_nt: TGCGCCAGCAGCCAACGTAGCGGGATAGTCGAGCAGTACTTC
cdr3_aa: CASSQRSGIVEQYF

d_call: -
j_call: TRBJ2-2
clone_size: -
v_call: TRBV29-1
cdr3_nt: TGCAGCGTTGAAGAAGTAGGCAGTGAGCTGTTTTTT
cdr3_aa: CSVEEVGSELFF

d_call: -
j_call: TRBJ2-2
clone_size: few
v_call: TRBV11-2
cdr3_nt: TGTGCCAGCAGCCTTCAGAACACCGGGGAGCTGTTTTTT
cdr3_aa: CASSLQNTGELFF

d_call: -
j_call: TRBJ2-2
clone_size: few
v_call: TRBV5-1
cdr3_nt: TGCGCCAGCAGCTTCACAGGGAGGGACGGGGAGCTGTTTTTT
cdr3_aa: CASSFTGRDGELFF

d_call: -
j_call: TRBJ2-3
clone_size: -
v_call: TRBV29-1
cdr3_nt: TGCAGCGGCCAACCCTGGGGGGGCACAGATACGCAGTATTTT
cdr3_aa: CSGQPWGGTDTQYF

d_call: TRBD1
j_call: TRBJ2-7
clone_size: -
v_call: TRBV11-2
cdr3_nt: TGTGCCAGCAGCTTACTGATGACGGGACAGAGGTTCGAGCAGTACTTC
cdr3_aa: CASSLLMTGQRFEQYF

d_call: -
j_call: TRBJ1-2
clone_size: few
v_call: TRBV18
cdr3_nt: TGTGCCAGCTCACCAAAGGGGACGGGCTATGGCTACACCTTC
cdr3_aa: CASSPKGTGYGYTF

d_call: TRBD1
j_call: TRBJ1-2
clone_size: once
v_call: TRBV30
cdr3_nt: TGTGCCTGGAGTGGGGACAGGGGCTTTGGCTACACCTTC
cdr3_aa: CAWSGDRGFGYTF

d_call: -
j_call: TRBJ2-1
clone_size: once
v_call: TRBV11-3
cdr3_nt: TGTGCCAGCAGCACCGGACAGTATGGGAGTAATGAGCAGTTCTTC
cdr3_aa: CASSTGQYGSNEQFF

d_call: TRBD2
j_call: TRBJ2-5
clone_size: -
v_call: TRBV4-1
cdr3_nt: TGCGCCAGCAGCCAAAGTATCCTGAGCGGGAGTGGAGAGACCCAGTACTTC
cdr3_aa: CASSQSILSGSGETQYF

d_call: -
j_call: TRBJ2-5
clone_size: -
v_call: TRBV10-2
cdr3_nt: TGCGCCAGCTCAATAGAGGTACAAGAGACCCAGTACTTC
cdr3_aa: CASSIEVQETQYF

d_call: -
j_call: TRBJ2-1
clone_size: -
v_call: TRBV2
cdr3_nt: TGTGCCAGCTCTTTGGGTTTTCAAGGCCCTGAGGGGTTCTTC
cdr3_aa: CASSLGFQGPEGFF

d_call: -
j_call: TRBJ2-2
clone_size: -
v_call: TRBV7-9
cdr3_nt: TGTGCCAGCAGCTTAATCAATACCGGGGAGCTGTTTTTT
cdr3_aa: CASSLINTGELFF

d_call: -
j_call: TRBJ1-6
clone_size: -
v_call: TRBV5-5
cdr3_nt: TGTGCCAGCAGCCTGGATTTACGGTCACCCCTCCACTTT
cdr3_aa: CASSLDLRSPLHF

d_call: -
j_call: TRBJ2-7
clone_size: -
v_call: TRBV7-9
cdr3_nt: TGTGCCAGCAGCACTCGGACAGATCCCTACGAGCAGTACTTC
cdr3_aa: CASSTRTDPYEQYF

d_call: -
j_call: TRBJ1-2
clone_size: medium-sized
v_call: TRBV7-2
cdr3_nt: TGTGCCAGCAGCTTAGCCGGACAGTCCTATGGCTACACCTTC
cdr3_aa: CASSLAGQSYGYTF

d_call: -
j_call: TRBJ2-1
clone_size: few
v_call: TRBV19
cdr3_nt: TGTGCCAGTAGTATAGATGGCAGGGGAAATGAGCAGTTCTTC
cdr3_aa: CASSIDGRGNEQFF

d_call: -
j_call: TRBJ2-2
clone_size: -
v_call: TRBV28
cdr3_nt: TGTGCCAGCAGTCGCCTTTCCACCGGGGAGCTGTTTTTT
cdr3_aa: CASSRLSTGELFF

d_call: -
j_call: TRBJ2-1
clone_size: -
v_call: TRBV11-1
cdr3_nt: TGTGCCACGTTACCGGGACCCTCGGGGGCTGAGCAGTTCTTC
cdr3_aa: CATLPGPSGAEQFF

d_call: -
j_call: TRBJ1-4
clone_size: -
v_call: TRBV7-8
cdr3_nt: TGTGCCAGCGCGGGGGGGCACACAACTAATGAAAAACTGTTTTTT
cdr3_aa: CASAGGHTTNEKLFF

d_call: -
j_call: TRBJ2-1
clone_size: -
v_call: TRBV18
cdr3_nt: TGTGCCAGCTCACCACAAGGGTGGAATGAGCAGTTCTTC
cdr3_aa: CASSPQGWNEQFF

d_call: -
j_call: TRBJ1-5
clone_size: -
v_call: TRBV6-5
cdr3_nt: TGTGCCAGCAGTTACTCGAGGGGTCAGCCCCAGCATTTT
cdr3_aa: CASSYSRGQPQHF

d_call: -
j_call: TRBJ1-4
clone_size: once
v_call: TRBV4-3
cdr3_nt: TGCGCCAGCAGCCAAGATTATTCCGGGACGGTTAATGAAAAACTGTTTTTT
cdr3_aa: CASSQDYSGTVNEKLFF

d_call: -
j_call: TRBJ1-1
clone_size: -
v_call: TRBV29-1
cdr3_nt: TGCAGCGCCGACCGGGGGGGGAACACTGAAGCTTTCTTT
cdr3_aa: CSADRGGNTEAFF

d_call: -
j_call: TRBJ1-2
clone_size: -
v_call: TRBV30
cdr3_nt: TGTGCCTGGAGTGCCTTAGGAATTGGCTACACCTTC
cdr3_aa: CAWSALGIGYTF

d_call: TRBD2
j_call: TRBJ2-5
clone_size: -
v_call: TRBV7-9
cdr3_nt: TGTGCCAGCAGCTTGGGACTAGCAGATGTGGAGACCCAGTACTTC
cdr3_aa: CASSLGLADVETQYF

d_call: -
j_call: TRBJ2-3
clone_size: -
v_call: TRBV25-1
cdr3_nt: TGTGCCAGCAGTGATTTTGGGGCGGGAACAGATACGCAGTATTTT
cdr3_aa: CASSDFGAGTDTQYF

d_call: TRBD2
j_call: TRBJ2-5
clone_size: -
v_call: TRBV6-5
cdr3_nt: TGTGCCAGCAGGGAAGCGGGAGGTTGGGAGACCCAGTACTTC
cdr3_aa: CASREAGGWETQYF

d_call: -
j_call: TRBJ2-1
clone_size: once
v_call: TRBV6-1
cdr3_nt: TGTGCCAGTTCCCCGACTGGCCTTCCCTACAATGAGCAGTTCTTC
cdr3_aa: CASSPTGLPYNEQFF

d_call: TRBD1
j_call: TRBJ1-1
clone_size: -
v_call: TRBV5-5
cdr3_nt: TGTGCCAGCAGCTTAGGCCAGGGGGCGCATTGGACTGAAGCTTTCTTT
cdr3_aa: CASSLGQGAHWTEAFF

d_call: -
j_call: TRBJ1-3
clone_size: -
v_call: TRBV7-6
cdr3_nt: TGTGCCAGCAGCAATGAGGTTACTGGAAACACCATATATTTT
cdr3_aa: CASSNEVTGNTIYF

d_call: -
j_call: TRBJ2-7
clone_size: -
v_call: TRBV10-3
cdr3_nt: TGTGCCATCAGTGCGTGGCAGGGGAACTCCTACGAGCAGTACTTC
cdr3_aa: CAISAWQGNSYEQYF

d_call: -
j_call: TRBJ2-3
clone_size: -
v_call: TRBV7-9
cdr3_nt: TGTGCCAGCAGCCCATCCGGGAGTTTAGATACGCAGTATTTT
cdr3_aa: CASSPSGSLDTQYF

d_call: -
j_call: TRBJ2-6
clone_size: -
v_call: TRBV7-2
cdr3_nt: TGTGCCAGCAGCTTGACGTTCCGCGCCTCTGGGGCCAACGTCCTGACTTTC
cdr3_aa: CASSLTFRASGANVLTF

d_call: TRBD1
j_call: TRBJ1-2
clone_size: -
v_call: TRBV7-9
cdr3_nt: TGTGCCAGCAGTCCAGGACAGGGGGCGGGCTATGGCTACACCTTC
cdr3_aa: CASSPGQGAGYGYTF